This T cell receptor beta chain comes out of a study of T-cell memory formation after mild COVID-19. Study-level background: Largely donor-specific TCR clusters were found.

Study results and caveats: Clones shrinking between day 15 and 85 showed a balanced CD4/CD8 split, and those that grew later tilted toward CD4+.

Constant-segment primers served in 5'RACE that generated TCR alpha and TCR beta cDNA libraries bearing sample barcodes and UMIs. TCRdb itself ran the 5' RACE reads through MiXCR, one entry per CDR3 protein. The sample shows approximately 88,000 distinct CDR3 sequences, roughly 25% of them seen only once. This clonotype was counted a few times. As yet, its antigen is unknown. The ends were cut back, 0 bases at V and 2 bases at J, with 7 bases in the middle. This CDR3 has 14 amino acids. Germline V gives CDR1 MNHEY, CDR2 SVGAGI. V usage is TRBV6-5 and J usage is TRBJ2-5, with D perhaps TRBD2 (6 bases). The sample taken for sequencing was PBMCs or a T cell subset sorted from them (not recorded which). This sequence was found in a man aged 18-30 years who had mild COVID-19 (a few samples of this study predate the infection). Cell type and time point are not known. The CDR3 region is CASSYSGGQETQYF. The CDR3 nucleotides read TGTGCCAGCAGTTACTCGGGGGGACAAGAGACCCAGTACTTC.